These 32 T cell receptor beta chains originate from one sample sequenced in a study of tumor-infiltrating lymphocytes in primary liver carcinoma. From approximately 0.5 ug of total RNA, TCR beta-specific cDNA was reverse-transcribed using a constant-region primer. Investigators got TCR beta libraries out of three nested multiplex PCR rounds, done with slightly modified ARM-PCR. The first two PCR rounds used TRBV1-TRBV30 forward primers with a C-beta reverse primer, 10 cycles each. TCRdb passed the multiplex PCR reads through MiXCR, listing each CDR3 protein once. Seen here are around 80,000 distinct CDR3 sequences, roughly 71% observed once, and the top ten hold about 28%. Co-extracted RNA and DNA came from approximately 20-30 mg of unsorted bulk tissue. Specimen: tumor-adjacent normal liver tissue. These receptors came from a man aged 35 to 55 with primary liver carcinoma and hepatitis B virus infection.

J is TRBJ2-7 and V is TRBV29-1; 8 bases align to TRBD1. CDR1 SQVTM and CDR2 ANQGSEA come from the germline V gene. This CDR3 has 15 residues. V was pared by 5 bases and J by 1 base, with 10 bases of the junction left unmatched. The CDR3 region is CSVKVFGQGSYEQYF. The CDR3 DNA is TGCAGCGTTAAAGTCTTCGGACAGGGTTCCTACGAGCAGTACTTC.

In regard to this clonotype: It is likely a read error, because the conserved phenylalanine at the end of the CDR3 is missing. The chain joins TRBV6-6 to TRBJ2-2, with 14 bases lining up with TRBD2. The CDR3 sequence is 17 residues long. Trimming removed 10 bases from V and 5 bases from J; junction bases left unmatched: 12. Germline V gives CDR1 MNHNY, CDR2 SVGAGI (reference sequence). CDR3 residues: CANKGWGLAGVTGELFY. CDR3 bases: TGTGCCAACAAGGGCTGGGGACTAGCGGGAGTTACCGGGGAGCTGTTTTAT.

About this clonotype: At one end, the junction sequence differs from germline, possibly due to a read error. The J gene is TRBJ1-5, the V gene TRBV5-1, with 8 positions matching TRBD1. The germline V gene has CDR1 SGHRS and CDR2 YFSETQ. The CDR3 is 17 residues long. The CDR3 region has the DNA TGCGCCAGCAGCCCGGGACAGGATGGGTTGTGCAATAAGCCCCAGCATTTT. Its translation is CASSPGQDGLCNKPQHF.

This clonotype is a singleton in its sample. This is likely a read error, given that the CDR3 carries no conserved phenylalanine or tryptophan at its end. This chain links TRBV12-3 or TRBV12-4 with TRBJ2-1, with D possibly being TRBD2 (7 bases). The CDR3 loop spans 13 amino acids. As DNA, the CDR3 is TGTGTCAGCACCTGGGGGGGGGCTGGTGAGCAGTTCTTA. Its protein product is CVSTWGGAGEQFL.

A single count supports this clonotype. Given the absence of the conserved phenylalanine or tryptophan at the CDR3 end, a read error is likely. CDR3 in DNA: TGTGCCAGCAGCCCTCTTGGAGGCTCAGCGGTCTCATACATTGAGCAGTTCCTC. Translating gives CASSPLGGSAVSYIEQFL. The chain couples TRBV7-8 to TRBJ2-1; D perhaps matches TRBD2 (5 bases). Per the germline V gene, CDR1 is SGHVS and CDR2 is FQNEAQ. The CDR3 runs to 18 residues.

The chain recombines TRBV12-3 or TRBV12-4 with TRBJ2-2; D is possibly TRBD1 (6 bases). The CDR3 extends over 16 amino acids. The ends were cut back, 4 bases at V and 7 bases at J, with 19 bases in the middle. CDR3 in DNA: TGTGCCAGCAGTTCAGGGCAGGGGAGAGCGGACGGGGAGCTGTTTTTT. Its protein product is CASSSGQGRADGELFF.

The chain couples TRBV28 to TRBJ2-7, with 11 bases that match TRBD2. The junction had 9 bases not matched to a gene; V was cut back by 9 bases and J by 2 bases. Germline assignment: CDR1 MDHEN and CDR2 SYDVKM. The CDR3 has 15 amino acids. The CDR3 coding sequence is TGTGCCAGTAGATCAGTAGCGGGAGGGACCTACGAGCAGTACTTC. Translated: CASRSVAGGTYEQYF. The full variable domain, with the rest looked up from reference TRBV28 and TRBJ2-7, is DVKVTQSSRYLVKRTGEKVFLECVQDMDHENMFWYRQDPGLGLRLIYFSYDVKMKEKGDIPEGYSVSREKKERFSLILESASTNQTSMYLCASRSVAGGTYEQYFGPGTRLTVT.

Details on this clonotype: The CDR3 carries no conserved terminal phenylalanine or tryptophan, so it likely arises from a read error. The chain employs TRBV7-9 and TRBJ2-1, with D uncertain. The CDR3 contains 13 residues. The germline CDR1 and CDR2 sequences are SEHNR and FQNEAQ (reference sequence). This CDR3 is CASILSWNNEQFL. For the CDR3, the DNA is TGTGCCAGCATCTTAAGTTGGAACAATGAGCAGTTCCTC.

On this clonotype: A much larger clone sits a single nucleotide away, making a read error possible. The rearrangement uses TRBV10-2 and TRBJ1-6, with D unresolved. Germline V gene lookup returns CDR1 WSHSY and CDR2 SAAADI. This CDR3 spans 14 amino acids. This CDR3 is CASSEGVGNSPFHF. DNA for the CDR3: TGCGCCAGCAGTGAGGGGGTGGGCAATTCACCCTTCCACTTT.

In this sample, this clonotype turned up a few times. The CDR3 does not end in the conserved phenylalanine or tryptophan, so this is likely a read error. Here the CDR3 DNA reads TGTGGCAGCAGCCAGGAGCCGGGACTTAGCAATCAGCCCCAGCATTTA. Translated: CGSSQEPGLSNQPQHL. This chain connects TRBV4-2 to TRBJ1-5; a possible D gene is TRBD1 (5 bases). In germline, CDR1 is LGHNA, CDR2 YNFKEQ. This CDR3 has 16 residues.

By sample share, this clonotype is medium-sized. The chain has TRBV4-3 and TRBJ2-1; D gene ambiguous. From germline, CDR1 is LGHNA and CDR2 YSLEER. Trimming removed 0 bases from V and 2 bases from J, with 11 bases in between. The CDR3 spans 16 residues. CDR3 amino acids: CASSQDRVDTYNEQFF. For the CDR3, the DNA is TGCGCCAGCAGCCAAGATAGAGTAGACACCTACAATGAGCAGTTCTTC.

A few counts support this clonotype. A read error is possible here, since a much larger clone lies one base away. The chain has TRBV5-4 and TRBJ2-3; 8 bases are shared with TRBD1. This CDR3 is 16 amino acids long. CDR1 and CDR2 (germline): SGHNT, YYREEE (reference sequence). J gave up 4 bases and V 3 bases, and 10 bases lay outside the gene matches. CDR3 amino acids: CASSSSQGAGADTQYF. CDR3 nucleotides: TGTGCCAGCAGCTCAAGTCAGGGGGCAGGGGCAGATACGCAGTATTTT.

About this clonotype itself: One junction end disagrees with the germline gene, perhaps due to a read error. The chain employs TRBV10-3 and TRBJ1-5; D is unresolved. CDR3 length equals 12 residues. Per the germline V gene, CDR1 is ENHRY and CDR2 is SYGVKD. CDR3 residues: CTISESTRPQHF. In DNA, the CDR3 is TGTACCATCAGTGAGTCGACCAGGCCCCAGCATTTT.

Concerning this clonotype: The junction departs from germline at one end; a sequencing error may be responsible. The V and J genes are TRBV12-3 or TRBV12-4 and TRBJ2-1, with D uncertain. CDR3 length: 15 amino acids. CDR3 sequence: CASILTGASYDEQFF. The CDR3 bases are TGTGCCAGCATCTTAACGGGCGCGTCCTACGATGAGCAGTTCTTC.

The sample holds one count of this clonotype. A single base separates this from a much larger clone, so it may be a read error. The chain joins TRBV10-2 to TRBJ2-1; possible D gene TRBD1, 5 bases. The CDR3 is made up of 12 amino acids. Germline CDR1 reads WSHSY; CDR2 reads SAAADI. This chain's CDR3 is CASSRANNEKFF. The CDR3 DNA reads as TGCGCCAGCAGCAGGGCAAACAATGAGAAGTTCTTC.

The CDR3 reads CSVDWGSSGANGNYEQYF. For the CDR3, the DNA is TGCAGCGTTGATTGGGGTAGTTCGGGGGCTAACGGGAACTACGAGCAGTACTTC. V usage is TRBV29-1 and J usage is TRBJ2-7, with D possibly called TRBD1 or TRBD2 (6 bases each). The germline V gene has CDR1 SQVTM and CDR2 ANQGSEA. V lost 3 bases and J 3 bases, leaving 27 bases between the germline ends. The length of the CDR3 is 18 residues.

For the CDR3, the DNA is TGCGCCAGCAGCCAAGATGGTCGCACAGGGTTAAAACTGTTTTTT. Protein sequence: CASSQDGRTGLKLFF. The chain carries TRBV4-3 and TRBJ1-4; tentative D call: TRBD1 (6 bases). The V gene lost 0 bases and the J gene lost 10 bases, with 15 bases spanning the gap. Germline values: CDR1 LGHNA, CDR2 YSLEER. The CDR3 is 15 amino acids.

This clonotype has only a few counts. V is TRBV29-1 and J is TRBJ1-4; D not resolved. The CDR3 is 12 residues long. V dropped 7 bases and J dropped 17 bases, with 23 bases sitting between them. Germline CDR1 SQVTM, CDR2 ANQGSEA. The CDR3 protein is CSAQSDLGRLFF. DNA for the CDR3: TGCAGCGCTCAGTCCGATCTTGGAAGACTTTTTTTT.

On this clonotype: A much bigger clone sits one base away, suggesting this may be a read error. The chain combines TRBV4-1 with TRBJ2-1; TRBD2 matches at 8 bases. CDR3 length: 15 amino acids. The germline CDR1 and CDR2 sequences are MGHRA and YSYEKL. The CDR3 region is CASCQDLRGGSEQFF. CDR3 nucleotides: TGCGCCAGCTGCCAAGACCTTCGGGGGGGCAGTGAGCAGTTCTTC.

The V call is TRBV7-9, the J call TRBJ2-3; TRBD1 aligns across 11 bases. V shed 5 bases, J shed 3 bases, and the junction held 4 bases outside the gene matches. Germline CDR1 SEHNR, CDR2 FQNEAQ (reference sequence). There are 15 residues in the CDR3. Here the CDR3 DNA reads TGTGCCAGCAGCCTAGGACAGGGGGCAACAGATACGCAGTATTTT. It translates to CASSLGQGATDTQYF.

V is TRBV11-2 and J is TRBJ1-1, with D maybe TRBD1 (6 bases). Germline CDR1 SGHAT, CDR2 FQNNGV. V was cut by 1 base and J by 8 bases, with 11 bases left in between. The CDR3 sequence is 13 residues long. CDR3 in DNA: TGTGCCAGCAGCTTAGCTATCGGGACAGAAGCTTTCTTT. Amino acid sequence: CASSLAIGTEAFF. Looking up the rest from reference TRBV11-2 and TRBJ1-1 gives the full variable domain: EAGVAQSPRYKIIEKRQSVAFWCNPISGHATLYWYQQILGQGPKLLIQFQNNGVVDDSQLPKDRFSAERLKGVDSTLKIQPAKLEDSAVYLCASSLAIGTEAFFGQGTRLTVV.

This clonotype was detected many times. The rearrangement joins TRBV4-2 to TRBJ2-1; TRBD2 agrees at 12 bases. The V and J ends lost 1 base and 9 bases, in that order; junction bases with no gene match: 4. The CDR3 loop spans 15 amino acids. The germline V gene has CDR1 LGHNA and CDR2 YNFKEQ. CDR3 region: CASSQGLAGVGEQFF. The CDR3 DNA reads as TGTGCCAGCAGCCAAGGACTAGCGGGAGTGGGTGAGCAGTTCTTC.

The V and J genes are TRBV4-1 and TRBJ2-5; TRBD2 might be the D (6 bases). This CDR3 comprises 14 residues. CDR1 and CDR2 (germline): MGHRA, YSYEKL. With 7 bases removed from V and 5 bases from J, the gap between germline ends came to 17 bases. CDR3 sequence (DNA): TGCGCCAGCACCCGGATCTCGGGAGACGAGACCCAGTACTTC. Residues: CASTRISGDETQYF.

As regards this clonotype: A single base separates this from a much larger clone, so it may be a read error. The chain joins TRBV5-4 to TRBJ1-5; tentatively, D is TRBD1 (5 bases). The germline V and J ends were trimmed by 2 bases and 3 bases, with 15 bases remaining between them. This CDR3 has 16 residues. CDR1 is SGHNT and CDR2 is YYREEE in the germline V gene (reference sequence). The CDR3 DNA reads as TGTGCCAGCAGCTTAGGAGGGAGGGGTGCCAATCAGCCCCAGCATTTT. Translating it yields CASSLGGRGANQPQHF.

This clonotype was observed at least ten times. The chain joins TRBV12-3 or TRBV12-4 to TRBJ1-1; TRBD1 is a possible D gene (6 bases). Trimming removed 3 bases from V and 3 bases from J, with 14 bases in between. This CDR3 has 15 amino acids. Written as DNA, the CDR3 is TGTGCCAGCAGTTTTACTCAGGGGCGCCACACTGAAGCTTTCTTT. It encodes CASSFTQGRHTEAFF.

With respect to this clonotype: Since a much larger clone is just one base distant, this may be a read error. The chain has TRBV6-2 or TRBV6-3 and TRBJ2-1; no definite D call. Trimming left V 2 bases short and J 6 bases short, with 8 bases between. The CDR3 extends over 13 amino acids. Germline values: CDR1 MNHEY, CDR2 SVGEGT. The CDR3: CASSYQMGNEQFF. Written as DNA, the CDR3 is TGTGCCAGCAGTTACCAGATGGGCAATGAGCAGTTCTTC.

This clonotype was counted ten times or more. The chain has TRBV11-2 and TRBJ1-5; D might be TRBD1 (6 bases). Deletions cut 5 bases from V and 4 bases from J, with 18 bases between. Per the germline V gene, CDR1 is SGHAT and CDR2 is FQNNGV. This CDR3 region has 16 residues. CDR3 DNA sequence: TGTGCCAGCAGCCTAAAAGGGGGACTGACGAATCAGCCCCAGCATTTT. The encoded protein is CASSLKGGLTNQPQHF.

A word on this clonotype: An end of the junction does not agree with germline; a read error may underlie this. The chain has TRBV6-5 and TRBJ2-7, with a tentative D call TRBD1 (6 bases). CDR1 and CDR2 (germline): MNHEY, SVGAGI. The CDR3 covers 15 residues. The CDR3, as DNA: TGTGCCAGCAGTTACAAGGACAGCAGCTCCTACGAACAGTACTTC. It specifies CASSYKDSSSYEQYF.

This chain joins TRBV12-3 or TRBV12-4 and TRBJ2-5; D is tentatively TRBD1 or TRBD2 (5 bases each). V was cut by 6 bases and J by 5 bases, with 22 bases left in between. The CDR3 totals 16 residues. This CDR3 is CASSPRGPNGNETQYF. CDR3 nucleotides: TGTGCCAGCAGCCCTAGGGGTCCTAACGGGAACGAGACCCAGTACTTC.

About this clonotype: The conserved closing phenylalanine or tryptophan is absent in this CDR3, likely reflecting a read error. The J gene is TRBJ2-2, the V gene TRBV5-1; 7 bases fit TRBD1. V was clipped by 7 bases and J by 5 bases; unmatched bases: 5. This CDR3 contains 13 residues. Germline V gene lookup returns CDR1 SGHRS and CDR2 YFSETQ. CDR3 sequence (DNA): TGCGCCAGCGGTGGGACAGTAACCGGGGAGCTGTTTTTG. Protein sequence: CASGGTVTGELFL.

A single count supports this clonotype. An end of the junction does not agree with germline; a read error may underlie this. The chain recombines TRBV11-2 with TRBJ2-7; the match to TRBD2 covers 10 bases. Germline assignment: CDR1 SGHAT and CDR2 FQNNGV. The CDR3 spans 13 residues. The CDR3 DNA sequence: TGTGCCGGCAGCTTCGGAGGGACTAGCGAGCAATACTTC. This encodes CAGSFGGTSEQYF.

In the case of this clonotype: The junction departs from the called germline gene at one end, perhaps through a read error. The rearrangement links TRBV12-3 or TRBV12-4 to TRBJ2-1; 13 bases match TRBD2. This CDR3 is built from 14 residues. The CDR3: CVSKGLAGYSEQFF. The CDR3, as DNA: TGTGTCAGCAAGGGACTAGCGGGGTACAGTGAGCAGTTCTTC.